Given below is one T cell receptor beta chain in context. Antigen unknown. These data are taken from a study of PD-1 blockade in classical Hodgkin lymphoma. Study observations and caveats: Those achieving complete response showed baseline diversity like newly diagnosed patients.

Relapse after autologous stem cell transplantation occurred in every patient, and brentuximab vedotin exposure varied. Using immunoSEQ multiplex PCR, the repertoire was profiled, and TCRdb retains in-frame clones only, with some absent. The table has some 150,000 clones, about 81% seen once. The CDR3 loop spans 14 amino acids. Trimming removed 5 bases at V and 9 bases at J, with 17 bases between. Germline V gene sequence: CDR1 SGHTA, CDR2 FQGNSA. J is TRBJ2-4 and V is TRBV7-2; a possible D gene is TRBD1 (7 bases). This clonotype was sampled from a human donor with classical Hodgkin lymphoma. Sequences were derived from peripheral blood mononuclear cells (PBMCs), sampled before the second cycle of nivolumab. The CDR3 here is CASSAGQLGGIQYF. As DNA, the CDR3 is TGTGCCAGCAGCGCGGGACAGCTGGGGGGCATTCAGTACTTC.